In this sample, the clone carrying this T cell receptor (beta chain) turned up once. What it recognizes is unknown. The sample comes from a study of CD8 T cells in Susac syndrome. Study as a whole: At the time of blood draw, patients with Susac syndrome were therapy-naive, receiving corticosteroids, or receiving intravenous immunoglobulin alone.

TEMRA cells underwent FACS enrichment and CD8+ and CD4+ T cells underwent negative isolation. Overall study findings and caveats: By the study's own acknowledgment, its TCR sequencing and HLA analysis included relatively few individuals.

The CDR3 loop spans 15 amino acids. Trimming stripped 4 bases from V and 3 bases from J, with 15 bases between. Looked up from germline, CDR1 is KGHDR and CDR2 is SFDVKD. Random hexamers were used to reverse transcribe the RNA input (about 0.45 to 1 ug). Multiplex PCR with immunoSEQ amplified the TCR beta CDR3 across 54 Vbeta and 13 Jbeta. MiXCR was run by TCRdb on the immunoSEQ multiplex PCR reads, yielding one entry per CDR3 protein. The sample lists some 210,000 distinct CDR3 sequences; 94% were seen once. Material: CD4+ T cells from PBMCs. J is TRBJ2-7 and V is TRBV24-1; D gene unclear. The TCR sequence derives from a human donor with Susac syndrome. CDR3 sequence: CATSDHNNKDYEQYF. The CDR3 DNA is TGTGCCACCAGTGACCACAACAACAAAGACTACGAGCAGTACTTC.